Following are 5 T cell receptor beta chains from one sample sequenced in a study of OX40 agonist ivuxolimab in advanced cancers. Sequenced by immunoSEQ multiplex PCR; TCRdb stores in-frame clones only, minus some. This table has fewer than 75,000 clones, around 88% appearing once. This specimen was CD4+ or CD8+ T cells sorted from blood, taken in a trial of the OX40 agonist ivuxolimab. These receptors all come from an adult with an advanced solid tumor such as melanoma, head and neck, liver or kidney cancer.

The chain employs TRBV4-1 and TRBJ2-7; D is unresolved. Germline V gene data show CDR1 as MGHRA and CDR2 as YSYEKL. There are 16 residues in the CDR3. Trimming pared 0 bases from V and 2 bases from J, leaving 14 bases between. In DNA form, the CDR3 reads TGCGCCAGCAGCCAAGATTCGGGCAGCCTTGCCTACGAGCAGTACTTC. Its translation: CASSQDSGSLAYEQYF.

The table lists this clone with a count of one. This rearrangement joins TRBV6-6 to TRBJ2-5; tentative D call: TRBD1 (6 bases). CDR1 MNHNY and CDR2 SVGAGI come from the germline V gene (reference sequence). Trimming removed 6 bases from V and 5 bases from J, with 13 bases in between. This CDR3 has 13 residues. The CDR3 coding sequence is TGTGCCAGCAGGAATACAGGGATCGAGACCCAGTACTTC. Amino acids: CASRNTGIETQYF.

J is TRBJ2-2 and V is TRBV6-1, with a tentative D call TRBD1 (6 bases). Per germline, CDR1 MNHNS and CDR2 SASEGT. V was trimmed by 7 bases and J by 2 bases, leaving 8 bases between them. The CDR3 loop spans 13 amino acids. CDR3 loop: CASKGVNTGELFF. DNA of the CDR3: TGTGCCAGCAAGGGGGTTAACACCGGGGAGCTGTTTTTT.

The V call is TRBV29-1, the J call TRBJ1-2; no clear D gene. Trimming removed 8 bases from V and 4 bases from J, with 14 bases in between. The CDR3 runs 12 residues. Germline loops: CDR1 SQVTM, CDR2 ANQGSEA. The CDR3 DNA reads as TGCAGCATATTCAAGGTCCCCTATGGCTACACCTTC. This gives the protein CSIFKVPYGYTF.

The rearrangement links TRBV9 to TRBJ2-2, with 8 bases identical to TRBD2. J was trimmed by 7 bases and V by 0 bases; bases with no gene match: 8. Per the germline V gene, CDR1 is SGDLS and CDR2 is YYNGEE. The CDR3 is 16 residues long. CDR3 protein: CASSVGGSGMHGELFF. CDR3 DNA: TGTGCCAGCAGCGTAGGCGGTAGCGGGATGCACGGGGAGCTGTTTTTT.